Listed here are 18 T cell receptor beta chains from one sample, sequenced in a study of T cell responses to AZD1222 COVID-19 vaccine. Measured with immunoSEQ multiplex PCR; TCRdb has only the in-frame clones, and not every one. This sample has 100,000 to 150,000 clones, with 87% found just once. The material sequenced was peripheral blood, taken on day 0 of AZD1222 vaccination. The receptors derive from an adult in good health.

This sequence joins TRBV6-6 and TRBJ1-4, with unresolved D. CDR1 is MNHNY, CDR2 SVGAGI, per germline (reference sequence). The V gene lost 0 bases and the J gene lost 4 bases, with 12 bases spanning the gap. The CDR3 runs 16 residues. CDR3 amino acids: CASSYSGRASNEKLFF. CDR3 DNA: TGTGCCAGCAGTTACTCGGGGAGGGCGAGTAATGAAAAACTGTTTTTT.

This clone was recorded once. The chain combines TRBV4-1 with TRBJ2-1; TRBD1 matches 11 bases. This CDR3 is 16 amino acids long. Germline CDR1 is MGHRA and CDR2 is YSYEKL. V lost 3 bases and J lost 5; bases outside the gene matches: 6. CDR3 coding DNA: TGCGCCAGCAGCCAGCGGGACAGGGGGGCAAACAATGAGCAGTTCTTC. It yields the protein CASSQRDRGANNEQFF.

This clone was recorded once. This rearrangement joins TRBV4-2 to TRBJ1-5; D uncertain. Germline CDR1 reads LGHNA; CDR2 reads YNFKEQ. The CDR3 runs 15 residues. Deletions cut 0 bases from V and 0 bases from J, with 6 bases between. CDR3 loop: CASSQEPYSNQPQHF. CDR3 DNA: TGTGCCAGCAGCCAAGAACCTTATAGCAATCAGCCCCAGCATTTT.

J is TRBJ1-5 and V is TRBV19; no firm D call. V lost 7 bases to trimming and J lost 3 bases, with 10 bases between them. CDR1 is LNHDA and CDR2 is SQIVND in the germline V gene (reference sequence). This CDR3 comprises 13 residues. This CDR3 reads CASIGPYNQPQHF. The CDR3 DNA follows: TGTGCCAGTATTGGGCCCTACAATCAGCCCCAGCATTTT.

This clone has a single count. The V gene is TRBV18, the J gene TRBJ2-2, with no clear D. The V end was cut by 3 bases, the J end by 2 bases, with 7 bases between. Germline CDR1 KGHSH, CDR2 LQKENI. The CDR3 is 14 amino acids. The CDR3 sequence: CASSPGINTGELFF. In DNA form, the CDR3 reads TGTGCCAGCTCACCGGGCATTAACACCGGGGAGCTGTTTTTT.

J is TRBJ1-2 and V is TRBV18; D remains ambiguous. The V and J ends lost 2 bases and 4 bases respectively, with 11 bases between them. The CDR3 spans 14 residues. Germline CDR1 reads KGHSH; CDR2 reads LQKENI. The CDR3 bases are TGTGCCAGCTCACCAAAAACAGATAGCTATGGCTACACCTTC. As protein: CASSPKTDSYGYTF.

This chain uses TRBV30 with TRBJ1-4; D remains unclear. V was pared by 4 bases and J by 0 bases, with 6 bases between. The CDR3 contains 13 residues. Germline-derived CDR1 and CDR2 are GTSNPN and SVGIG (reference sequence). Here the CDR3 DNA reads TGTGCCTGGACGCAGGCAACTAATGAAAAACTGTTTTTT. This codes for CAWTQATNEKLFF.

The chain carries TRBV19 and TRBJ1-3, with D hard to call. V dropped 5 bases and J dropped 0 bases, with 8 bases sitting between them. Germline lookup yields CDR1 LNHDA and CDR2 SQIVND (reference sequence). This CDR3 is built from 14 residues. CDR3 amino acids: CASSPRSSGNTIYF. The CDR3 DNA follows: TGTGCCAGTAGTCCACGATCCTCTGGAAACACCATATATTTT.

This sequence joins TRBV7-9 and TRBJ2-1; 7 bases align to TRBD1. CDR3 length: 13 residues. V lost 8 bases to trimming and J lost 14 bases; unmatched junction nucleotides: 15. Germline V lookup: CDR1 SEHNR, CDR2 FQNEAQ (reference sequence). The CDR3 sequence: CASEPGTIGQEFF. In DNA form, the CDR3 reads TGTGCCAGCGAACCCGGAACCATCGGACAGGAGTTCTTC.

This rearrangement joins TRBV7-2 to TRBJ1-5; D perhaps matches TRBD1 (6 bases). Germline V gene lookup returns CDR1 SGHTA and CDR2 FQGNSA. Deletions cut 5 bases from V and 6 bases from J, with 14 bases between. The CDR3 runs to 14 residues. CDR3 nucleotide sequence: TGTGCCAGCAGCCCCGACGGGGGGCTTCAGCCCCAGCATTTT. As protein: CASSPDGGLQPQHF.

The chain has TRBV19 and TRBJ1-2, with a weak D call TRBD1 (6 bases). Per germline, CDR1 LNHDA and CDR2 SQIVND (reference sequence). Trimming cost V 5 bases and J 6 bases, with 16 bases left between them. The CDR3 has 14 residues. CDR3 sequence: CASSLSPGDHGYTF. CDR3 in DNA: TGTGCCAGTAGTCTGTCCCCAGGGGACCATGGCTACACCTTC.

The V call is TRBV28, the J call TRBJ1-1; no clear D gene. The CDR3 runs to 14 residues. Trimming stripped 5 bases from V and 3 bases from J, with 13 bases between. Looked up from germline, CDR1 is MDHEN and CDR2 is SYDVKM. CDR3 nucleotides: TGTGCCAGCAGTCCCCCGCCGAGCGACACTGAAGCTTTCTTT. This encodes CASSPPPSDTEAFF.

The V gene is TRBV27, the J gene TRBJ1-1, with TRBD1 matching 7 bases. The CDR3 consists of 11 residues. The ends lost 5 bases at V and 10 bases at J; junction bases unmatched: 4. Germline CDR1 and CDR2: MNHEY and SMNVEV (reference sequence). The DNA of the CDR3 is TGTGCCAGCAGTGGGGGACAGAGAGCTTTCTTT. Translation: CASSGGQRAFF.

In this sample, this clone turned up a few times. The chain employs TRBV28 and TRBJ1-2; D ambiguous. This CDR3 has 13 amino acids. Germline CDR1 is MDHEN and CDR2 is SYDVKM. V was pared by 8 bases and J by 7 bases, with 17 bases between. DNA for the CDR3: TGTGCCAGCTCCCTAGGAGCAGTCGCTGGCTACACCTTC. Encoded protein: CASSLGAVAGYTF.

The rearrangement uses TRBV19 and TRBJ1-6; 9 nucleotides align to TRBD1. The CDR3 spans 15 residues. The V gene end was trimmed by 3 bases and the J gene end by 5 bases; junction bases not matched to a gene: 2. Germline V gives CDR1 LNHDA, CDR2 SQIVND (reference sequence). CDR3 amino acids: CASSIRDRDNSPLHF. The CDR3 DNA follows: TGTGCCAGTAGTATCCGGGACAGGGATAATTCACCCCTCCACTTT.

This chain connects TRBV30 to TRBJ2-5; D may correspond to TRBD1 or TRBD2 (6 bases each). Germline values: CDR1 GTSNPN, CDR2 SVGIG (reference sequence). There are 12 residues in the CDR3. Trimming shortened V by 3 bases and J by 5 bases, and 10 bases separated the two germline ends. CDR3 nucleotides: TGTGCCTGGAGAGGGGGGTGGGAGACCCAGTACTTC. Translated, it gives CAWRGGWETQYF.

The CDR3 DNA sequence: TGCGCCAGCAGCTTAGGCCTCAATAGGATATCCGGGTTGAACTATGGCTACACCTTC. Translating it yields CASSLGLNRISGLNYGYTF. J is TRBJ1-2 and V is TRBV5-1, with D uncertain. The CDR3 is 19 residues long. Trimming removed 2 bases from V and 2 bases from J, with 25 bases in between. The germline V gene has CDR1 SGHRS and CDR2 YFSETQ.

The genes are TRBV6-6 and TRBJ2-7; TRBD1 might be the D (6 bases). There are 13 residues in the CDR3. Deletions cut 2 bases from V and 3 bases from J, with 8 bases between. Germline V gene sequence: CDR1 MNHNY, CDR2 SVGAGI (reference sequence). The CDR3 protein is CASSYGQYYEQYF. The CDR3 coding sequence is TGTGCCAGCAGTTACGGACAGTACTACGAGCAGTACTTC.